This TCR beta chain was captured in a study of identifying expanded T cells in peripheral blood. Study-wide results and caveats: Variance in clone template counts between approximately 2-week samples significantly increased with total template count across all healthy donors.

Losses at the gene ends were 7 bases for V and 2 bases for J; bases not matched to a gene: 13. Germline assignment: CDR1 LNHDA and CDR2 SQIVND (reference sequence). This CDR3 is 16 amino acids long. This clone was observed once. As yet, its antigen is unknown. The repertoire was sequenced with immunoSEQ multiplex PCR; TCRdb's copy has only in-frame clones and lacks some. The top ten hold roughly 20% of the sample, which has about 85,000 clones, 85% to 90% seen once. Input material: blood. This clonotype was sampled from a person between 18 and 70 years old in good health. This chain connects TRBV19 to TRBJ1-2; 7 nucleotides match TRBD1. This CDR3 reads CASTPMVVQGNYGYTF. For the CDR3, the DNA is TGTGCCAGTACTCCCATGGTAGTACAGGGGAACTATGGCTACACCTTC.